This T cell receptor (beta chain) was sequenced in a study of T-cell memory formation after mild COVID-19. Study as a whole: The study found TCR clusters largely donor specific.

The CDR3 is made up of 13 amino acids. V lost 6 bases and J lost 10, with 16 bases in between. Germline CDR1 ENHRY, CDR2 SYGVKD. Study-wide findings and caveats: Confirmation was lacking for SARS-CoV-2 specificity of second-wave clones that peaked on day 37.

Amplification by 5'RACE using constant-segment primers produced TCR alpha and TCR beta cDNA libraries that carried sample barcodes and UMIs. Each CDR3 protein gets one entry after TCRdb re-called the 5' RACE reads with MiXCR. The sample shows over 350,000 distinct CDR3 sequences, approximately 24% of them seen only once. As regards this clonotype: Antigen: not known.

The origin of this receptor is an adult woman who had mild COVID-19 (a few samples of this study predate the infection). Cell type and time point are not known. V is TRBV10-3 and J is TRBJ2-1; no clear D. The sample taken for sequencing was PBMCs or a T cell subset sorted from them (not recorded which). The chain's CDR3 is CAISTEPRREQFF. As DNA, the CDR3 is TGTGCCATCAGCACGGAGCCCCGGCGGGAGCAGTTCTTC.